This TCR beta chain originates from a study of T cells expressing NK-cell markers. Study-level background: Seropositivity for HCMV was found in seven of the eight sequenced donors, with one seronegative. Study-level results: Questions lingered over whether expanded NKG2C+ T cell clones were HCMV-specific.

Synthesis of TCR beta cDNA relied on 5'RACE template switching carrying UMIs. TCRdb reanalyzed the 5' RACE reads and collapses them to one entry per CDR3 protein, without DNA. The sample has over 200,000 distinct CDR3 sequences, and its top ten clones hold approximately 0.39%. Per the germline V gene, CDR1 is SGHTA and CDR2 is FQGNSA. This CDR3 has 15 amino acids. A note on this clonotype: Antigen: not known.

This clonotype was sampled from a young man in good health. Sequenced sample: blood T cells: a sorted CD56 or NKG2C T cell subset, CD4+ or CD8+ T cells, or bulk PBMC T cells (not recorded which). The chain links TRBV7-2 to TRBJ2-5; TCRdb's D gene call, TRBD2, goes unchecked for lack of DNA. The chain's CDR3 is CASSLELARVETQYF.